This record covers a single T cell receptor (beta chain). The antigen it recognizes is unknown. Per-nucleotide qualities are absent, and no much larger clonotype sits a single base away. The data belong to a study of blood T cell repertoires in COVID-19 (dated by TCRdb to the early 2020s). Background for the entire study: Samples covering the acute and convalescent phases of COVID-19 were provided by collaborators in the United States, Italy and Spain. Where available, HLA class I and class II types were obtained from metadata supplied by the sample provider rather than from assay-based typing. A freely available public database, intended as a resource for researchers studying the immune response to SARS-CoV-2, is where the repertoires were released. Samples came from the ongoing ImmuneRACE study (first 160 participants) plus 1,254 subjects from 6 global collaborators. The dataset comprised deeply sampled blood TCRbeta repertoires from subjects exposed to, actively infected with, or recovered from COVID-19. Sample metadata almost always included a de-identified subject ID, COVID-19 status, age in years and sex. The material from the prospective study consisted of cDNA or gDNA derived from T cells, B-cell-depleted T cells, or PBMCs. Overall study results and their limits: The quantity of clinical and demographic metadata differed by source and by participant and was supplied without curation.

Taken from the germline V gene, the CDR1 and CDR2 loops are SGHRS and YFSETQ. The CDR3 starts with the cysteine, ends with the phenylalanine, and has 15 residues. The read is trimmed to its CDR3 DNA, 45 bases read in frame from base 1. Trimming costs V 4 bases and J 3 bases, and their ends lie 14 bases apart. Participants in the prospective study were aged roughly 18 to 95 years, lived in about two dozen United States geographic areas, and enrolled through a virtual design. To assign participants to cohorts, the prospective study relied on clinical history that participants themselves reported in a screening survey and a study questionnaire. Exposed participants had been in contact with someone with a PCR-confirmed or clinician-diagnosed COVID-19 case within 2 weeks of study entry. In the prospective study, mobile phlebotomists collected whole blood, serum and a nasopharyngeal or oropharyngeal swab from each participant. Prospective study participants could optionally give additional blood draws and questionnaires over an approximately 2-month period. Blood samples from the prospective study were shipped frozen or at room temperature prior to DNA extraction.

TCRbeta CDR3 regions were amplified from genomic DNA by means of the immunoSEQ Assay, a bias-controlled multiplex PCR. As for the original processing: Nucleated cell counts per sample were estimated from amplification of reference gene primers within the assay. To quantify the absolute abundance of each unique TCRbeta CDR3 rearrangement, sequence reads were collapsed and filtered. For each sample, productive Simpson clonality was calculated by taking the square root of Simpson's diversity index across productive rearrangements. TCRdb took over this immuneACCESS table, retaining in-frame rearrangements with V and J assigned. Such tables are incomplete; in checked studies, under half of the missing clones stem from an unresolved V gene, and the remainder is unexplained. V and J calls and clone size follow that table, whereas D and trimming were derived from the DNA. This sample has some 320,000 clones in its table, and 90% of those were observed once. The ten largest clones take up roughly 3.6% of the sample.

The rearrangement combines TRBV5-1 with TRBJ1-5; the D region possibly corresponds to TRBD1 (6 bases align). Specimen: PBMCs or T cells enriched from blood (not recorded which). This receptor was identified in a woman aged 25 to 45 who had been exposed to COVID-19. The CDR3 is CASSPWGQLNQPQHF. The bases are TGCGCCAGCAGCCCTTGGGGACAACTCAATCAGCCCCAGCATTTT.